The T cell receptor beta chain described here comes from a study of blood T cell repertoires in COVID-19. Study information: The United States, Italy and Spain supplied acute and convalescent COVID-19 samples. The analysed material was cDNA or gDNA that came from T cells, B-cell-depleted T cells, or PBMCs.

V gave up 6 bases and J gave up 4 bases, with 18 bases separating them. CDR1 and CDR2 from the germline V gene are MRHNA and SNTAGT. CDR3 length: 15 amino acids. In the authors' workflow: The authors estimated nucleated cell counts from reference gene primer amplification. Some clones are missing from TCRdb's copy, which holds only in-frame ones; the method was immunoSEQ multiplex PCR. V, J and clone size reflect that table, while D and trimming were determined from the DNA. In the table there are about 160,000 clones, under 85% of which are singletons. The clonotype comes from a woman aged 80 or over with acute or convalescent COVID-19. V and J are TRBV6-4 and TRBJ1-2, with D possibly TRBD1 on 6 matching bases. The material sequenced was peripheral blood. The DNA of the CDR3 is TGTGCCAGCAGAGGGGAGTCCGCAGGGGTCTATGGCTACACCTTC. It yields the protein CASRGESAGVYGYTF.